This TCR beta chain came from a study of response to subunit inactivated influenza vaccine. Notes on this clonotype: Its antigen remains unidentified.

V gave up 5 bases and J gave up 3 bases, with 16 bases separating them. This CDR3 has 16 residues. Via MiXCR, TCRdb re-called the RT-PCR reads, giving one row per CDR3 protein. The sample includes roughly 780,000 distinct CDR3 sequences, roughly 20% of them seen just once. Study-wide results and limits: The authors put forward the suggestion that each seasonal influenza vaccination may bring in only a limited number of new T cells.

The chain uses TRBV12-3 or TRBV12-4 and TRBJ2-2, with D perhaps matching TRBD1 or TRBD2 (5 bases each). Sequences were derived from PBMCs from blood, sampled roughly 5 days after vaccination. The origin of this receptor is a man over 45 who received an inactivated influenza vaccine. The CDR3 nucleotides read TGTGCCAGCAGTAAAAAACCCAGGGACCACACCGGGGAGCTGTTTTTT. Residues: CASSKKPRDHTGELFF.